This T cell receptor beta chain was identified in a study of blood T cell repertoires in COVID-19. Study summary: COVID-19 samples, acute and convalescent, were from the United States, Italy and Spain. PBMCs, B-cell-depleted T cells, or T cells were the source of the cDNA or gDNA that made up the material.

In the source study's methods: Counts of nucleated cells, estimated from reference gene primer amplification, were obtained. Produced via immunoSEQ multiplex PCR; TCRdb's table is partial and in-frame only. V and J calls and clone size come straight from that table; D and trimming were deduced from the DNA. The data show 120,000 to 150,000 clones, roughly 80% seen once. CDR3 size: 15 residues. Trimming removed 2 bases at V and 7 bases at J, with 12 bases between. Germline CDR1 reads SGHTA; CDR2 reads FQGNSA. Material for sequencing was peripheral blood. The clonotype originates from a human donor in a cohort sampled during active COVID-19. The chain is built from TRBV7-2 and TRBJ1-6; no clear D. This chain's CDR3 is CASSLSGPGNSPLHF. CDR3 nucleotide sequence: TGTGCCAGCAGCTTAAGTGGTCCGGGGAATTCACCCCTCCACTTT.